The 4 T cell receptor beta chains below all came from one sample that was sequenced in a study of CD8+CD57+ T cells in acquired aplastic anemia (dated by TCRdb to between 2017 and 2018). Expansion of CD8+CD57+ cells had been shown by flow cytometry in the patients chosen for sequencing. The instrument was an Illumina HiSeq 2000. Genomic DNA was used as template for profiling of TCR beta VDJ combinations and CDR3 sequences. Using fastp at Q25 and MiXCR, TCRdb reprocessed the public reads and kept productive beta chains. All rows with the same CDR3 protein become a single entry with the most common DNA and genes. The sample table contains over 150,000 distinct CDR3 sequences; only one count was recorded for roughly 65% of them. About two fifths of the sample goes to the ten largest clones. The sample comprised sorted CD4+, CD8+, or CD8+CD57+ T cells (not recorded which) from PBMCs. The receptors stem from a human donor with aplastic anemia.

The chain has TRBV20-1 and TRBJ1-2; 7 positions match TRBD1. Germline CDR1 reads DFQATT; CDR2 reads SNEGSKA (reference sequence). V shed 2 bases, J shed 3 bases, and the junction held 9 bases outside the gene matches. The CDR3 spans 15 residues. CDR3 loop: CSARSPDRDHYGYTF. The CDR3 nucleotides are TGCAGTGCTAGATCCCCAGACAGGGATCACTATGGCTACACCTTC.

The V call is TRBV7-8, the J call TRBJ2-1; no definite D call. The ends were cut back, 1 base at V and 10 bases at J, with 14 bases in the middle. Germline assignment: CDR1 SGHVS and CDR2 FQNEAQ. This CDR3 is built from 14 residues. The CDR3 DNA reads as TGTGCCAGCAGCTTAGAACGGCCCCAAGACGAGCAGTTCTTC. Protein product: CASSLERPQDEQFF.

The chain carries TRBV20-1 and TRBJ2-2; perhaps TRBD1 as D (6 bases). Germline V CDR1 and CDR2: DFQATT, SNEGSKA (reference sequence). Trimming stripped 0 bases from V and 8 bases from J, with 13 bases between. CDR3 size: 14 residues. CDR3 DNA sequence: TGCAGTGCTAGAGACGGCAGGGGAGAAGGGGAGCTGTTTTTT. Its translation: CSARDGRGEGELFF.

There are a few counts of this clonotype. This sequence joins TRBV15 and TRBJ2-7; D assignment may be TRBD1 or TRBD2 (5 bases each). V lost 0 bases to trimming and J lost 6 bases, with 18 bases between them. CDR1 is LNHNV and CDR2 is YYDKDF in the germline V gene (reference sequence). The CDR3 totals 16 residues. CDR3 bases: TGTGCCACCAGCAGAGATCGCGGGCAGGGTCAGGGCGAGCAGTACTTC. Residues: CATSRDRGQGQGEQYF.